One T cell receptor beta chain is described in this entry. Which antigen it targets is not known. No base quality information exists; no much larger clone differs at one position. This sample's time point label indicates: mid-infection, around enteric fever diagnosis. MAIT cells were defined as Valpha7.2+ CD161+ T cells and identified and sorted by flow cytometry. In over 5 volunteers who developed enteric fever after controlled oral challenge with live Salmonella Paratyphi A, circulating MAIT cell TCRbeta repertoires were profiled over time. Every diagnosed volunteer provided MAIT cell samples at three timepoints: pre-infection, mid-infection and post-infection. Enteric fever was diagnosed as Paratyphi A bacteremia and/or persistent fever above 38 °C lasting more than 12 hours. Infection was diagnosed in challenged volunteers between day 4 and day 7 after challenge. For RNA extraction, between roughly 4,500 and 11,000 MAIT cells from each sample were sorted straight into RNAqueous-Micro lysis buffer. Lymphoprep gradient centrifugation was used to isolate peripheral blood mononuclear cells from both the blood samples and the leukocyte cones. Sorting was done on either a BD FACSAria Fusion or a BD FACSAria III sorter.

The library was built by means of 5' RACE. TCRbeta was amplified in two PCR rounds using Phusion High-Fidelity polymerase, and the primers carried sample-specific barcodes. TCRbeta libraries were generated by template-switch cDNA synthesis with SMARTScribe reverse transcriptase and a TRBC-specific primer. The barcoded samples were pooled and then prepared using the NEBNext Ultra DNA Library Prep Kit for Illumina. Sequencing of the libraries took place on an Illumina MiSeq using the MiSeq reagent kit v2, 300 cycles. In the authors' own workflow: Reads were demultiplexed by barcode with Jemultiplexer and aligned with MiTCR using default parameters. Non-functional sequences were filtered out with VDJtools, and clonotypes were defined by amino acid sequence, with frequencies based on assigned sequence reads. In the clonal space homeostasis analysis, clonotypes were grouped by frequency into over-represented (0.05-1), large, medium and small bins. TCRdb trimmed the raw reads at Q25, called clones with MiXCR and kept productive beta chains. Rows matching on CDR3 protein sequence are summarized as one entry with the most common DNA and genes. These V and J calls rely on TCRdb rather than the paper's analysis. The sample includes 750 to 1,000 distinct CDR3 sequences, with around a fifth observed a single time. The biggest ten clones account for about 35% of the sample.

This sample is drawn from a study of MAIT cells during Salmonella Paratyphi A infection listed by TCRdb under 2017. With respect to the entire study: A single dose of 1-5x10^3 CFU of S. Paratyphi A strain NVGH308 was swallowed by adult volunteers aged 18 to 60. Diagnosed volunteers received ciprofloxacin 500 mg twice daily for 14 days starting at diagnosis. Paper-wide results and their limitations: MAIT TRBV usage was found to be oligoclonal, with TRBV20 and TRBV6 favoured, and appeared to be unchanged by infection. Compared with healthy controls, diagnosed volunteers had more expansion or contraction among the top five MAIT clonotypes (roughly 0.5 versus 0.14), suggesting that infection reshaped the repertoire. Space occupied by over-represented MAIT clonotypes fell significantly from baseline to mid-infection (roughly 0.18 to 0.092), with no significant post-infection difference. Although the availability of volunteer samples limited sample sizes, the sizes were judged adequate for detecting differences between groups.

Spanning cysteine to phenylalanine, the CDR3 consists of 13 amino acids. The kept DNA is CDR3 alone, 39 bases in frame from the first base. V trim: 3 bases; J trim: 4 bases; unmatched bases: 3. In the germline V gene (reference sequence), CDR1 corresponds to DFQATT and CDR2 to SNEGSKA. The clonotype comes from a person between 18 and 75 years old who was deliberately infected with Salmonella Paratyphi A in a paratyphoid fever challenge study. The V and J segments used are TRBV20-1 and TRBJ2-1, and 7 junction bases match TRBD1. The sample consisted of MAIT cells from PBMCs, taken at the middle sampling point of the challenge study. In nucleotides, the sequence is TGCAGTGCTAGGGGGACAGATTACAATGAGCAGTTCTTC. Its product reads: CSARGTDYNEQFF.